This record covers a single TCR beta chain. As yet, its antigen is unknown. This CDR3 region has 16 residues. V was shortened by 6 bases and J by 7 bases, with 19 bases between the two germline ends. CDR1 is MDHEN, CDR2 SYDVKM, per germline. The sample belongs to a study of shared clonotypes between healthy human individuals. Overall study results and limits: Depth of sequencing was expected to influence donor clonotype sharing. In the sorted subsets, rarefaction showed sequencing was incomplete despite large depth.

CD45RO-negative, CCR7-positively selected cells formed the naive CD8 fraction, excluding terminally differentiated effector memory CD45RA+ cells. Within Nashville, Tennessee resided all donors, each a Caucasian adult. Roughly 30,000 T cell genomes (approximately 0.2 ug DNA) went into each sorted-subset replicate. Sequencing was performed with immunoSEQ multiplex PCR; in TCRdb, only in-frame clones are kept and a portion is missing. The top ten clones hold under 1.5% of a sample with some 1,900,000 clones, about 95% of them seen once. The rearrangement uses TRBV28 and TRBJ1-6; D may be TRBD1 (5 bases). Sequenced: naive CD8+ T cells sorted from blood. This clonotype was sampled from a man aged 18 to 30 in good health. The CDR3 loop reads CASRPLAPGPNSPLHF. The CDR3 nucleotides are TGTGCCAGCAGACCTTTGGCCCCGGGACCAAATTCACCCCTCCACTTT. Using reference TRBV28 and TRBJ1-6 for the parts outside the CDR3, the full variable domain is DVKVTQSSRYLVKRTGEKVFLECVQDMDHENMFWYRQDPGLGLRLIYFSYDVKMKEKGDIPEGYSVSREKKERFSLILESASTNQTSMYLCASRPLAPGPNSPLHFGNGTRLTVT.